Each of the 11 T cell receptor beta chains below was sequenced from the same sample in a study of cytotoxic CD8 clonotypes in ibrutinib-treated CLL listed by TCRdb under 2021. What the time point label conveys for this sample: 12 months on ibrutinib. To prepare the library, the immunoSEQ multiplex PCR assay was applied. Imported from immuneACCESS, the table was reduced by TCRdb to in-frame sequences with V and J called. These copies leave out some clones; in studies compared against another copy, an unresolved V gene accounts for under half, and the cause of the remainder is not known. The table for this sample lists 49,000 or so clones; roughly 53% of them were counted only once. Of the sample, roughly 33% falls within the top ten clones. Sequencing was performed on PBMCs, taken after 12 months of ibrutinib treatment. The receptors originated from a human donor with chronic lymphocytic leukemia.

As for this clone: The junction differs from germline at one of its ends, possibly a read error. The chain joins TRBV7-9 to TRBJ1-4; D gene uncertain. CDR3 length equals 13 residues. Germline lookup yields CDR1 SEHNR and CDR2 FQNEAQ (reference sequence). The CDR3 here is CASSFPGSEKLFF. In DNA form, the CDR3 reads TGTGCCAGCAGCTTCCCGGGCAGTGAAAAATTGTTTTTT.

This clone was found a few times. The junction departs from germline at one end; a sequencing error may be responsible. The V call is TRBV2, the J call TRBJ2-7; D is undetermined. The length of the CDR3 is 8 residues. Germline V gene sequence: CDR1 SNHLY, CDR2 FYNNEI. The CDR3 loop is CAISRLSF. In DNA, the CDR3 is TGTGCCATCTCGCGGCTGTCCTTC.

CDR3 nucleotides: TGTGCCAGCAGTGGAAGCGCGCAGAGGGAGACCCAGTACTTC. Translation gives CASSGSAQRETQYF. The chain combines TRBV6-1 with TRBJ2-5; no reliable D call. The V gene lost 4 bases and the J gene lost 5 bases, with 14 bases spanning the gap. The CDR3 sequence is 14 residues long. Germline V gene data show CDR1 as MNHNS and CDR2 as SASEGT.

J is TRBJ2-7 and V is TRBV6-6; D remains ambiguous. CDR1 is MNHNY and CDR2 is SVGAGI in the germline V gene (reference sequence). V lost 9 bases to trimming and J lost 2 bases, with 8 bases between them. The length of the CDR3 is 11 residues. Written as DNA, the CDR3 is TGTGCCAGTTCCGCGACCTACGAGCAGTACTTC. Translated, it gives CASSATYEQYF.

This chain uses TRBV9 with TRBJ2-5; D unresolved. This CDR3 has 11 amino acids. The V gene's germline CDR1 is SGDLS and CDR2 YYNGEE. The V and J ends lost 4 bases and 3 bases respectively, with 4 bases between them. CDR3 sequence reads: CASSREETQYF. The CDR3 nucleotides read TGTGCCAGCAGCCGCGAAGAGACCCAGTACTTC.

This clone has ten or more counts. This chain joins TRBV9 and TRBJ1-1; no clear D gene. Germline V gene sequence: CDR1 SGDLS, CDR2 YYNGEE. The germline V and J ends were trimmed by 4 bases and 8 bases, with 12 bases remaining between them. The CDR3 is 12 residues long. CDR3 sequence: CASSSDLGEAFF. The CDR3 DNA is TGTGCCAGCAGCTCGGACTTGGGGGAAGCTTTCTTT.

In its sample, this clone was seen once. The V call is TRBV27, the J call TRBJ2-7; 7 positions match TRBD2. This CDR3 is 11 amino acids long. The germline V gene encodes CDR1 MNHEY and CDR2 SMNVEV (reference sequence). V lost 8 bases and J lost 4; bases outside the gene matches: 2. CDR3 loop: CASQAGYEQYF. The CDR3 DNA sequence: TGTGCCAGCCAAGCGGGGTACGAGCAGTACTTC.

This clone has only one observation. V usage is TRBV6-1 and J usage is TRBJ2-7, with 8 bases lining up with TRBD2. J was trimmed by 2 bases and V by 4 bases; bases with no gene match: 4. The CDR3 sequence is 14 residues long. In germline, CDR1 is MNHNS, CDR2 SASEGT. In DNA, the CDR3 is TGTGCCAGCAGTGTAGCGGGGCCCACCTACGAGCAGTACTTC. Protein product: CASSVAGPTYEQYF.

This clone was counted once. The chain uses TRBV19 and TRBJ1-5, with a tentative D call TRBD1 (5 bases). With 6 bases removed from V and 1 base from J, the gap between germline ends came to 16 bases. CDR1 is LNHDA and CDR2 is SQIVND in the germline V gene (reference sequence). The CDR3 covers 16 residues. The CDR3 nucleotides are TGTGCCAGTAGCCCCGGGGGGGGAGTCAGCAATCAGCCCCAGCATTTT. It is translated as CASSPGGGVSNQPQHF. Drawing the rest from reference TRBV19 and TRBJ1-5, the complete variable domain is DGGITQSPKYLFRKEGQNVTLSCEQNLNHDAMYWYRQDPGQGLRLIYYSQIVNDFQKGDIAEGYSVSREKKESFPLTVTSAQKNPTAFYLCASSPGGGVSNQPQHFGDGTRLSIL.

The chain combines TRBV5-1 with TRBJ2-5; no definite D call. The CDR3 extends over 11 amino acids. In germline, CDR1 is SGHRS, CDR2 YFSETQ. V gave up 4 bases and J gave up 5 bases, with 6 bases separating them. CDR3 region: CASSISETQYF. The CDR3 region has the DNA TGCGCCAGCAGCATCAGCGAGACCCAGTACTTC.

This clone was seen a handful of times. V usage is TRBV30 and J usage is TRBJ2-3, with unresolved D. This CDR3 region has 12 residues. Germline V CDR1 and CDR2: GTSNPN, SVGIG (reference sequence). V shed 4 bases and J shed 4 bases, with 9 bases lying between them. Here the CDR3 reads CAWKGISDTQYF. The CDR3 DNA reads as TGTGCCTGGAAGGGAATCTCAGATACGCAGTATTTT.